A single sample gave rise to the 3 T cell receptor beta chains below, sequenced in a study of molecular identifiers for immune sequencing clone quantification. TCRdb used MiXCR to reprocess the PCR reads, holding one entry per CDR3 protein. The data contain tens of thousands of distinct CDR3 sequences, around 19% of them singletons. Material for sequencing was naive CD8+ T cells from blood, with Jurkat cell RNA spiked in. The subset was: FACS-sorted CD8+CD4-CCR7+CD45RA+ naive T cells. The receptors come from a human donor in good health. Some libraries in this study had Jurkat cell RNA spiked in.

This clonotype occurred many times. The chain couples TRBV7-2 to TRBJ2-3; TRBD2 matches at 13 bases. The length of the CDR3 is 15 residues. Per germline, CDR1 SGHTA and CDR2 FQGNSA. J gave up 6 bases and V 4 bases, and 4 bases lay outside the gene matches. This chain's CDR3 is CASSSTSGRADTQYF. CDR3 DNA sequence: TGTGCCAGCAGCTCAACTAGCGGGAGGGCGGATACGCAGTATTTT.

This clonotype came up a few times. Just one base apart from a much larger clone, this may be a read error. The chain combines TRBV29-1 with TRBJ2-5, with 11 bases identical to TRBD2. CDR1 and CDR2 from the germline V gene are SQVTM and ANQGSEA. This CDR3 region has 19 residues. CDR3 coding DNA: TGCAGCGTTGAAGATTTTATCCTAGCGGGAGGACAGGGGCAAGAGACCCAGCACTTC. This codes for CSVEDFILAGGQGQETQHF.

This clonotype has at least ten counts. This chain links TRBV19 with TRBJ2-3; 8 nucleotides match TRBD2. Germline V gene sequence: CDR1 LNHDA, CDR2 SQIVND (reference sequence). The CDR3 extends over 12 amino acids. V lost 9 bases and J lost 4; bases outside the gene matches: 3. This CDR3 reads CASTGRADTQYF. CDR3 nucleotides: TGTGCCAGCACCGGGAGGGCAGATACGCAGTATTTT.